These 28 T cell receptor beta chains share one sample of origin, sequenced in a study of blood T cell repertoires in COVID-19. The repertoire was sequenced with immunoSEQ multiplex PCR; TCRdb's copy has only in-frame clones and lacks some. Altogether approximately 300,000 clones are present, more than 75% being singletons, with the ten largest covering 1%. Sample: peripheral blood. These receptors came from a man aged 50 or older with active or convalescent COVID-19.

The rearrangement links TRBV5-1 to TRBJ1-1; D call uncertain. The ends were cut back, 1 base at V and 6 bases at J, with 7 bases in the middle. The CDR3 length is 12 residues. Germline CDR1 and CDR2: SGHRS and YFSETQ. CDR3 residues: CASSLNGAEAFF. Written as DNA, the CDR3 is TGCGCCAGCAGCTTGAACGGGGCTGAAGCTTTCTTT.

The V gene is TRBV9, the J gene TRBJ2-2, with a weak D call TRBD1 (5 bases). Trimming took off 4 bases at V and 2 bases at J, with 12 bases between the two ends. The CDR3 covers 15 residues. The V gene's germline CDR1 is SGDLS and CDR2 YYNGEE. For the CDR3, the DNA is TGTGCCAGCAGCCAATACGACAGAAACACCGGGGAGCTGTTTTTT. Translated, it gives CASSQYDRNTGELFF. The whole variable domain, remainder taken from reference TRBV9 and TRBJ2-2, is DSGVTQTPKHLITATGQRVTLRCSPRSGDLSVYWYQQSLDQGLQFLIQYYNGEERAKGNILERFSAQQFPDLHSELNLSSLELGDSALYFCASSQYDRNTGELFFGEGSRLTVL.

The chain joins TRBV5-1 to TRBJ2-2; the match to TRBD2 covers 7 bases. The trim removed 0 bases at V and 6 bases at J, leaving 2 bases unmatched. The CDR3 is 14 amino acids. Germline V gives CDR1 SGHRS, CDR2 YFSETQ. CDR3 amino acids: CASSLATSAGELFF. For the CDR3, the DNA is TGCGCCAGCAGCTTGGCAACTAGCGCCGGGGAGCTGTTTTTT.

V is TRBV5-1 and J is TRBJ2-7, with D possibly being TRBD2 (6 bases). Looked up from germline, CDR1 is SGHRS and CDR2 is YFSETQ. Trimming pared 1 base from V and 1 base from J, leaving 15 bases between. The CDR3 totals 16 residues. CDR3 in amino acids: CASSLTTGTFSYEQYF. The CDR3 DNA reads TGCGCCAGCAGCTTGACGACCGGGACTTTTTCCTACGAGCAGTACTTC. The full variable domain, in which reference TRBV5-1 and TRBJ2-7 provide the parts outside the CDR3, is KAGVTQTPRYLIKTRGQQVTLSCSPISGHRSVSWYQQTPGQGLQFLFEYFSETQRNKGNFPGRFSGRQFSNSRSEMNVSTLELGDSALYLCASSLTTGTFSYEQYFGPGTRLTVT.

The rearrangement uses TRBV7-3 and TRBJ1-1, with D perhaps TRBD1 (6 bases). CDR3 length: 13 amino acids. Trimming cost V 5 bases and J 3 bases, with 10 bases left between them. The germline V gene has CDR1 SGHTA and CDR2 FQGTGA. The CDR3 reads CASSIQGDTEAFF. The DNA of the CDR3 is TGTGCCAGCAGCATACAGGGCGACACTGAAGCTTTCTTT.

The rearrangement uses TRBV28 and TRBJ1-1; 7 bases align to TRBD1. Per germline, CDR1 MDHEN and CDR2 SYDVKM. After removal of 5 bases from V and 2 bases from J, the junction contained 8 bases not matched to a gene. There are 15 residues in the CDR3. The CDR3 protein is CASSIPGQRNTEAFF. The CDR3 DNA sequence: TGTGCCAGCAGTATTCCGGGACAGCGAAACACTGAAGCTTTCTTT.

J is TRBJ1-4 and V is TRBV6-1, with 7 bases matching TRBD1. This CDR3 contains 19 residues. Unmatched junction bases numbered 11, after V lost 0 bases and J lost 1 base. Germline CDR1 reads MNHNS; CDR2 reads SASEGT. The CDR3 spells CASSEARTGFAQTNEKLFF. The CDR3 DNA reads TGTGCCAGCAGTGAAGCGCGGACAGGCTTTGCGCAAACTAATGAAAAACTGTTTTTT.

V gene TRBV30 combines with J gene TRBJ2-7; tentatively, D is TRBD1 (5 bases). The CDR3 loop spans 12 amino acids. CDR1 and CDR2 from the germline V gene are GTSNPN and SVGIG (reference sequence). V lost 0 bases and J 8 bases, leaving 11 bases between the germline ends. CDR3 sequence reads: CAWSVESGQQYF. The DNA for the CDR3 is TGTGCCTGGAGTGTAGAGTCAGGGCAGCAGTACTTC.

The chain combines TRBV18 with TRBJ2-1; maybe TRBD2 (5 bases). The CDR3 length is 16 residues. Germline loops: CDR1 KGHSH, CDR2 LQKENI. Between the trimmed V and J ends, which lost 2 bases and 5 bases, there was a span of 16 bases. The CDR3 is CASSPGSSGTNNEQFF. CDR3 sequence (DNA): TGTGCCAGCTCACCAGGTTCAAGCGGTACTAACAATGAGCAGTTCTTC.

V and J are TRBV4-3 and TRBJ1-1; D is unresolved. The CDR3 covers 15 residues. The V gene's germline CDR1 is LGHNA and CDR2 YSLEER. Trimming took 5 bases from V and 3 from J, leaving 16 bases between them. CDR3 coding DNA: TGCGCCAGCAGCGAAACCGACTACGCCGACACTGAAGCTTTCTTT. Encoded protein: CASSETDYADTEAFF.

The V gene is TRBV2, the J gene TRBJ1-1, with 8 positions matching TRBD1. CDR1 SNHLY and CDR2 FYNNEI come from the germline V gene. The trim removed 6 bases at V and 5 bases at J, leaving 8 bases unmatched. The CDR3 spans 14 residues. The CDR3 DNA is TGTGCCAGCAGCGGACAGGGTTTGGAGACTGAAGCTTTCTTT. It yields the protein CASSGQGLETEAFF.

The CDR3 region has the DNA TGTGCCAGCAGCTTACAGGGGTTGGTGGATTCACCCCTCCACTTT. As protein: CASSLQGLVDSPLHF. The V gene is TRBV7-9, the J gene TRBJ1-6; possible D gene TRBD1, 6 bases. CDR3 length: 15 amino acids. Germline CDR1 reads SEHNR; CDR2 reads FQNEAQ (reference sequence). Trimming shortened V by 2 bases and J by 8 bases, and 13 bases separated the two germline ends.

V is TRBV24-1 and J is TRBJ2-3; 7 positions match TRBD2. The CDR3 length is 13 residues. Per the germline V gene, CDR1 is KGHDR and CDR2 is SFDVKD. The ends lost 5 bases at V and 11 bases at J; junction bases unmatched: 9. CDR3 sequence: CATSVGGGGRQYF. In DNA form, the CDR3 reads TGTGCCACCAGTGTTGGGGGGGGAGGACGGCAGTATTTT.

This sequence joins TRBV12-5 and TRBJ2-5; D may be TRBD1 (7 bases). Trimming left V 0 bases short and J 4 bases short, with 18 bases between. Germline V gene lookup returns CDR1 LGHNT and CDR2 FRNRAP. There are 17 residues in the CDR3. For the CDR3, the DNA is TGTGCTAGTGGTTTGGTCGGAGGGGGCAAGGGCGGAGAGACCCAGTACTTC. Its translation is CASGLVGGGKGGETQYF.

J is TRBJ2-1 and V is TRBV20-1; a possible D gene is TRBD1 (6 bases). Germline lookup yields CDR1 DFQATT and CDR2 SNEGSKA (reference sequence). V dropped 5 bases and J dropped 10 bases, with 12 bases sitting between them. The CDR3 loop spans 11 amino acids. For the CDR3, the DNA is TGCAGTGCTCGGGACACCGGGGAGCAGTTCTTC. Residues: CSARDTGEQFF.

The chain links TRBV28 to TRBJ1-5; tentatively, D is TRBD1 (6 bases). V lost 5 bases and J lost 6, with 20 bases in between. The CDR3 covers 16 residues. The germline V gene encodes CDR1 MDHEN and CDR2 SYDVKM. CDR3 in DNA: TGTGCCAGCAGTATCATCGAGGGAAGGGGGAGTCAGCCCCAGCATTTT. Amino acid sequence: CASSIIEGRGSQPQHF.

The CDR3 DNA reads as TGCGCCAGCAGCTTGGAAAACAGGGGGCACGATACGCAGTATTTT. Its translation: CASSLENRGHDTQYF. V gene TRBV5-1 combines with J gene TRBJ2-3, with TRBD1 matching 9 bases. This CDR3 comprises 15 residues. Germline CDR1 reads SGHRS; CDR2 reads YFSETQ. The V segment lost 0 bases and the J segment 6 bases; nucleotides outside the gene matches: 5.

The chain has TRBV11-2 and TRBJ1-2; 8 bases are a match to TRBD1. This CDR3 spans 14 amino acids. V lost 3 bases and J lost 4; bases outside the gene matches: 4. CDR1 is SGHAT and CDR2 is FQNNGV in the germline V gene. The CDR3 nucleotides are TGTGCCAGCAGCTTGGCACAGGGGGTCTATGGCTACACCTTC. This encodes CASSLAQGVYGYTF.

This chain joins TRBV3-1 (or the pseudogene TRBV3-2) and TRBJ2-4, with D unclear. This CDR3 has 14 residues. V lost 1 base to trimming and J lost 6 bases, with 10 bases between them. CDR1 is LGHDT and CDR2 is YNNKEL in the germline V gene (reference sequence). CDR3 loop: CASSQGSSGNIQYF. The CDR3 DNA reads TGTGCCAGCAGCCAAGGGAGTTCGGGAAACATTCAGTACTTC.

The chain employs TRBV5-1 and TRBJ2-3, with a weak D call TRBD2 (5 bases). V was shortened by 0 bases and J by 2 bases, with 7 bases between the two germline ends. The CDR3 spans 14 residues. Germline loops: CDR1 SGHRS, CDR2 YFSETQ. CDR3 sequence (DNA): TGCGCCAGCAGCTTGGCACTAGACACAGATACGCAGTATTTT. Encoded protein: CASSLALDTDTQYF.

V and J are TRBV6-1 and TRBJ2-5; 10 bases match TRBD2. Germline values: CDR1 MNHNS, CDR2 SASEGT. The CDR3 sequence is 14 residues long. J gave up 6 bases and V 6 bases, and 7 bases lay outside the gene matches. The CDR3 here is CASSATSGVKTQYF. Written as DNA, the CDR3 is TGTGCCAGCAGCGCCACTAGCGGGGTAAAGACCCAGTACTTC.

The chain links TRBV11-3 to TRBJ2-3, with 7 positions matching TRBD2. This CDR3 region has 12 residues. Germline V CDR1 and CDR2: SGHNT, YENEEA. Trimming removed 4 bases from V and 10 bases from J; junction bases left unmatched: 5. Written as DNA, the CDR3 is TGTGCCAGCAGCTCAAGCGGGACTTCGCAGTATTTT. Encoded protein: CASSSSGTSQYF.

The chain links TRBV10-1 to TRBJ1-1, with 7 bases fitting TRBD1. Trimming removed 10 bases from V and 6 bases from J; junction bases left unmatched: 14. Germline CDR1 WNHNN, CDR2 SYGVQD (reference sequence). The CDR3 sequence is 14 residues long. CDR3 sequence: CANSSYRGEAEAFF. The CDR3 bases are TGCGCCAACAGCTCGTACAGGGGAGAAGCTGAAGCTTTCTTT.

J is TRBJ1-5 and V is TRBV27; 8 bases agree with TRBD1. The CDR3 extends over 15 amino acids. The germline gives CDR1 MNHEY, CDR2 SMNVEV (reference sequence). The V and J ends lost 5 bases and 5 bases, in that order; junction bases with no gene match: 8. In DNA form, the CDR3 reads TGTGCCAGCAGTATTAGCAGGGGGCGCGATCAGCCCCAGCATTTT. It is translated as CASSISRGRDQPQHF.

The chain employs TRBV6-5 and TRBJ1-1; D not resolved. CDR1 and CDR2 from the germline V gene are MNHEY and SVGAGI. This CDR3 is 14 amino acids long. Between the trimmed V and J ends, which lost 0 bases and 4 bases, there was a span of 9 bases. The CDR3 reads CASSYSSVGTEAFF. The CDR3 DNA sequence: TGTGCCAGCAGTTACTCGTCGGTTGGCACTGAAGCTTTCTTT.

This rearrangement joins TRBV28 to TRBJ2-7, with TRBD2 identical over 8 bases. The length of the CDR3 is 18 residues. Looked up from germline, CDR1 is MDHEN and CDR2 is SYDVKM. The V segment lost 8 bases and the J segment 2 bases; nucleotides outside the gene matches: 20. The CDR3 loop is CASPPDSPSGGPPYEQYF. Written as DNA, the CDR3 is TGTGCCAGCCCACCAGACTCCCCCTCGGGAGGGCCCCCCTACGAGCAGTACTTC.

The chain joins TRBV30 to TRBJ1-2, with a tentative D call TRBD1 (6 bases). Trimming cost V 0 bases and J 7 bases, with 15 bases left between them. This CDR3 is built from 14 residues. Germline CDR1 GTSNPN, CDR2 SVGIG (reference sequence). The CDR3 region is CAWSVSEQGSGYTF. CDR3 nucleotides: TGTGCCTGGAGTGTGAGCGAACAGGGCAGTGGCTACACCTTC.

This clone was recorded once. The J gene is TRBJ1-2, the V gene TRBV2, with TRBD1 identical over 7 bases. From germline, CDR1 is SNHLY and CDR2 FYNNEI. The CDR3 length is 15 residues. The V segment lost 0 bases and the J segment 7 bases; nucleotides outside the gene matches: 8. As DNA, the CDR3 is TGTGCCAGCAGTGAAGCGGGACAGTCGTACCGTGGCTACACCTTC. Translation: CASSEAGQSYRGYTF.